This T cell receptor beta chain was identified during a study of patients and donors after allogeneic stem cell transplantation. Germline V CDR1 and CDR2: DFQATT, SNEGSKA (reference sequence). The CDR3 is 13 residues long. V trimming: 2 bases; J trimming: 11 bases; junction bases outside the gene matches: 9. MiXCR, applied by TCRdb to the RT-PCR reads, yields one record per CDR3 protein. The sample lists about a million distinct CDR3 sequences; about a sixth were seen once. The table lists this clonotype with many counts. This clonotype was obtained from a human donor who was either an allogeneic HSCT recipient or a stem cell or donor lymphocyte infusion donor (not recorded which). It is not recorded whose cells these are; they may come from a transplant donor. The sequencing input was blood, either unsorted or a sorted T cell fraction (not recorded which). The chain uses TRBV20-1 and TRBJ2-3; 8 nucleotides align to TRBD2. The DNA for the CDR3 is TGCAGTGCTAGATCAGAACGGGAGGGGAAGCAGTATTTT. Translating it yields CSARSEREGKQYF.